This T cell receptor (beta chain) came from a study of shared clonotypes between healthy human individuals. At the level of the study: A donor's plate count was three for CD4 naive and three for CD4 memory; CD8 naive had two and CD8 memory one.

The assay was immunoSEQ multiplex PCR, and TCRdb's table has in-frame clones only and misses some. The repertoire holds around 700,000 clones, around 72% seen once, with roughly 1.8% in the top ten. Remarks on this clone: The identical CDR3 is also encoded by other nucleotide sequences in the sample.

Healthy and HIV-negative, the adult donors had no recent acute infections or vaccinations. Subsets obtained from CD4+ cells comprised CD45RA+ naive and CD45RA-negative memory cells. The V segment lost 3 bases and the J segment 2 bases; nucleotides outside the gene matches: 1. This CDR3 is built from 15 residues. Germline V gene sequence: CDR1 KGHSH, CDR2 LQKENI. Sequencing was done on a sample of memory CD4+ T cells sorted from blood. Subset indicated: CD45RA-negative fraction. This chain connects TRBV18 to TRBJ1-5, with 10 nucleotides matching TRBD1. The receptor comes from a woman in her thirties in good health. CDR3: CASSPGTGGNQPQHF. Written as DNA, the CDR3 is TGTGCCAGCTCACCGGGGACAGGGGGCAATCAGCCCCAGCATTTT. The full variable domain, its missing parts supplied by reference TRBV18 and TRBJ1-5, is NAGVMQNPRHLVRRRGQEARLRCSPMKGHSHVYWYRQLPEEGLKFMVYLQKENIIDESGMPKERFSAEFPKEGPSILRIQQVVRGDSAAYFCASSPGTGGNQPQHFGDGTRLSIL.